The 32 T cell receptor beta chains reported below all come from one sample, sequenced in a study of cytomegalovirus exposure and HLA in healthy donors. This PCR relied on a set of 60 Vbeta primers and 13 Jbeta primers. Using immunoSEQ multiplex PCR, the repertoire was profiled, and TCRdb retains in-frame clones only, with some absent. Seen here are some 130,000 clones, 60% to 80% observed once, and the top ten hold over 0.9%. Sequenced sample: PBMCs. These receptors were taken from a woman between 55 and 75 years old in good health and CMV-seronegative.

As regards this clone: The junction differs from germline at one of its ends, possibly a read error. The genes are TRBV6-6 and TRBJ2-3, with 14 bases matching TRBD2. The CDR3 totals 16 residues. CDR1 is MNHNY, CDR2 SVGAGI, per germline (reference sequence). The CDR3 spells CASSLGLAGGTDTQYF. DNA for the CDR3: TGTGCCAGCAGCCTCGGACTAGCGGGAGGCACCGATACGCAGTATTTT.

This sequence joins TRBV6-6 and TRBJ2-7; 10 bases match TRBD1. The V and J ends lost 6 bases and 0 bases, in that order; junction bases with no gene match: 5. This CDR3 has 15 amino acids. In germline, CDR1 is MNHNY, CDR2 SVGAGI (reference sequence). The CDR3 spells CASSRGQGHSYEQYF. The CDR3 DNA sequence: TGTGCCAGCAGCCGGGGACAGGGGCACTCCTACGAGCAGTACTTC.

The CDR3 DNA reads as TGTGCCAGCAGCGGGAGGGGGGGTAGGTACGAAAAACTGTTTTTT. Protein product: CASSGRGGRYEKLFF. The genes are TRBV9 and TRBJ1-4; weak D call: TRBD1 (6 bases). Germline values: CDR1 SGDLS, CDR2 YYNGEE. This CDR3 contains 15 residues. Trimming took off 3 bases at V and 8 bases at J, with 17 bases between the two ends.

The V and J genes are TRBV11-3 and TRBJ2-1; the D gene is possibly TRBD2 (6 bases). V lost 4 bases and J 4 bases, leaving 14 bases between the germline ends. The germline V gene has CDR1 SGHNT and CDR2 YENEEA. The CDR3 contains 15 residues. The CDR3 DNA follows: TGTGCCAGCAGCTCGCCGGGAGCCGGATACAATGAGCAGTTCTTC. It specifies CASSSPGAGYNEQFF.

The sample holds a few counts of this clone. V usage is TRBV10-3 and J usage is TRBJ2-7, with D possibly TRBD2 on 6 matching bases. The V end was cut by 8 bases, the J end by 0 bases, with 20 bases between. Germline CDR1 ENHRY, CDR2 SYGVKD. The CDR3 loop spans 16 amino acids. The CDR3 DNA sequence: TGTGCCATCCAAGGAGGGACCCTCCTGGACTCCTACGAGCAGTACTTC. Translating gives CAIQGGTLLDSYEQYF.

The V call is TRBV18, the J call TRBJ1-3; 11 bases map to TRBD1. V trimming: 2 bases; J trimming: 8 bases; junction bases outside the gene matches: 2. The CDR3 spans 14 residues. Germline CDR1 KGHSH, CDR2 LQKENI. As DNA, the CDR3 is TGTGCCAGCTCACCAGCGGACAGGGGGCACACCATATATTTT. It translates to CASSPADRGHTIYF.

This chain uses TRBV19 with TRBJ2-4; unclear D gene. The V gene's germline CDR1 is LNHDA and CDR2 SQIVND (reference sequence). The CDR3 runs 13 residues. Trimming left V 6 bases short and J 8 bases short, with 14 bases between. In nucleotides, the CDR3 is TGTGCCAGTAGCCCCCGGGTCAAGGACATTCAGTACTTC. Translated, it gives CASSPRVKDIQYF.

The rearrangement links TRBV18 to TRBJ2-5; D perhaps matches TRBD1 (5 bases). Germline CDR1 KGHSH, CDR2 LQKENI. The CDR3 loop spans 16 amino acids. V lost 3 bases and J lost 7, with 21 bases in between. The CDR3 DNA reads TGTGCCAGCTCACCCCTCCTCACAGGCGAACGTCGGACCCAGTACTTC. This translates into CASSPLLTGERRTQYF.

The chain uses TRBV5-1 and TRBJ2-6; D gene ambiguous. Germline CDR1 reads SGHRS; CDR2 reads YFSETQ. V lost 4 bases and J lost 1, with 12 bases in between. The length of the CDR3 is 16 residues. The CDR3 is CASSLTYGSGANVLTF. The CDR3, as DNA: TGCGCCAGCAGCCTTACCTACGGGTCTGGGGCCAACGTCCTGACTTTC.

This clone appeared a few times. The chain carries TRBV5-6 and TRBJ1-1; unclear D gene. V was pared by 2 bases and J by 1 base, with 12 bases between. Germline CDR1 and CDR2: SGHDT and YYEEEE. The CDR3 is made up of 15 amino acids. As DNA, the CDR3 is TGTGCCAGCAGCTTACTCTCAAGAGCGAACACTGAAGCTTTCTTT. Amino acid sequence: CASSLLSRANTEAFF.

The chain employs TRBV28 and TRBJ1-2; D not certain. CDR3 length equals 13 residues. Germline V gene sequence: CDR1 MDHEN, CDR2 SYDVKM. Trimming cost V 6 bases and J 2 bases, with 10 bases left between them. The CDR3 DNA follows: TGTGCCAGCAGCTCCTCGGAGAACTATGGCTACACCTTC. Translating gives CASSSSENYGYTF.

The V call is TRBV7-9, the J call TRBJ2-1, with 10 bases matching TRBD2. Germline assignment: CDR1 SEHNR and CDR2 FQNEAQ (reference sequence). The CDR3 loop spans 17 amino acids. V lost 1 base and J lost 4; bases outside the gene matches: 7. In nucleotides, the CDR3 is TGTGCCAGCAGCTTAGGGAGCGGGAGGGAAGGTTACAATGAGCAGTTCTTC. Protein sequence: CASSLGSGREGYNEQFF.

The sample holds one count of this clone. The chain is built from TRBV6-1 and TRBJ2-1, with 7 bases lining up with TRBD2. Losses at the gene ends were 5 bases for V and 13 bases for J; bases not matched to a gene: 17. Germline assignment: CDR1 MNHNS and CDR2 SASEGT. CDR3 length equals 15 residues. The CDR3 is CASSLFKTSFISQFF. The CDR3 DNA is TGTGCCAGCAGTCTTTTTAAGACTAGCTTTATCTCACAGTTCTTC.

The rearrangement links TRBV7-6 to TRBJ2-7; 7 nucleotides line up with TRBD1. V shed 8 bases, J shed 2 bases, and the junction held 3 bases outside the gene matches. The CDR3 extends over 12 amino acids. Germline V lookup: CDR1 SGHVS, CDR2 FNYEAQ. The CDR3 nucleotides are TGTGCCAGCGGGACAGAGCCCTACGAGCAGTACTTC. This sequence encodes CASGTEPYEQYF.

The chain is built from TRBV13 and TRBJ2-4; 8 nucleotides line up with TRBD1. The CDR3 runs to 14 residues. Per the germline V gene, CDR1 is PRHDT and CDR2 is FYEKMQ (reference sequence). The V gene end was trimmed by 7 bases and the J gene end by 7 bases; junction bases not matched to a gene: 9. The CDR3 bases are TGTGCCAGCACCCTTCGACAGGGGAGGAACATTCAGTACTTC. Translated, it gives CASTLRQGRNIQYF.

In this sample, this clone turned up once. The chain recombines TRBV29-1 with TRBJ2-7; D may be TRBD2 (6 bases). Trimming removed 4 bases from V and 2 bases from J, with 9 bases in between. Germline V gene sequence: CDR1 SQVTM, CDR2 ANQGSEA. The length of the CDR3 is 12 residues. For the CDR3, the DNA is TGCAGCGTTGGTAGCGGACCCTACGAGCAGTACTTC. This translates into CSVGSGPYEQYF.

CDR3 in DNA: TGTGCCAGCAGCTTTGGACTTAATCAGCCCCAGCATTTT. As protein: CASSFGLNQPQHF. The chain uses TRBV7-8 and TRBJ1-5; D not resolved. Germline V CDR1 and CDR2: SGHVS, FQNEAQ. V lost 3 bases and J lost 4, with 7 bases in between. The CDR3 sequence is 13 residues long.

This clone was found a few times. The chain recombines TRBV5-4 with TRBJ2-2, with D possibly matching TRBD1 (6 bases). There are 15 residues in the CDR3. V was cut by 0 bases and J by 3 bases, with 9 bases left in between. Germline CDR1 SGHNT, CDR2 YYREEE (reference sequence). Here the CDR3 reads CASSLDRVDTGELFF. Written as DNA, the CDR3 is TGTGCCAGCAGCTTGGACAGGGTGGACACCGGGGAGCTGTTTTTT. The complete variable domain, with remaining parts taken from reference TRBV5-4 and TRBJ2-2, reads ETGVTQSPTHLIKTRGQQVTLRCSSQSGHNTVSWYQQALGQGPQFIFQYYREEENGRGNFPPRFSGLQFPNYSSELNVNALELDDSALYLCASSLDRVDTGELFFGEGSRLTVL.

This CDR3 is CASSEVLAYSTDTQYF. Here the CDR3 DNA reads TGTGCCAGCAGTGAGGTTCTAGCGTATAGCACAGATACGCAGTATTTT. The chain couples TRBV2 to TRBJ2-3; possibly TRBD2 for D (6 bases). This CDR3 has 16 amino acids. Germline loops: CDR1 SNHLY, CDR2 FYNNEI. The V and J ends lost 3 bases and 0 bases respectively, with 13 bases between them.

The gene calls are TRBV5-1 and TRBJ2-1; D perhaps matches TRBD2 (6 bases). The CDR3 spans 16 residues. The germline V gene encodes CDR1 SGHRS and CDR2 YFSETQ. Between the trimmed V and J ends, which lost 4 bases and 6 bases, there was a span of 20 bases. The DNA of the CDR3 is TGCGCCAGCAGCCTGGAGGGGAATAGGTTGGGCAATGAGCAGTTCTTC. This gives the protein CASSLEGNRLGNEQFF.

The rearrangement uses TRBV28 and TRBJ1-5, with a weak D call TRBD1 (6 bases). The CDR3 has 12 residues. Trimming cost V 5 bases and J 11 bases, with 13 bases left between them. Germline V gene sequence: CDR1 MDHEN, CDR2 SYDVKM. The chain's CDR3 is CASSQDDRTQHF. The CDR3 nucleotides read TGTGCCAGCAGTCAAGATGACAGGACCCAGCATTTT.

The chain carries TRBV7-6 and TRBJ1-1, with a weak D call TRBD1 (5 bases). Deletions cut 5 bases from V and 0 bases from J, with 10 bases between. The CDR3 covers 14 residues. CDR1 SGHVS and CDR2 FNYEAQ come from the germline V gene. The CDR3 DNA is TGTGCCAGCAGCCCCTGGGGGGTGAACACTGAAGCTTTCTTT. Translating it yields CASSPWGVNTEAFF.

The V gene is TRBV5-8, the J gene TRBJ2-1; 7 nucleotides line up with TRBD1. This CDR3 spans 15 amino acids. The J segment lost 4 bases and the V segment lost 4 bases, leaving 8 bases of the junction unmatched. Germline V lookup: CDR1 SGHTS, CDR2 YDEGEE. The CDR3 spells CASSPGQAIYNEQFF. CDR3 nucleotide sequence: TGTGCCAGCAGCCCCGGACAGGCGATATACAATGAGCAGTTCTTC.

This clone appeared once. The V gene is TRBV28, the J gene TRBJ1-5, with D perhaps TRBD1 (6 bases). Germline CDR1 MDHEN, CDR2 SYDVKM. Trimming cost V 10 bases and J 7 bases, with 17 bases left between them. The CDR3 spans 13 residues. CDR3 nucleotides: TGTGCCACCGAAGGGGGGGTGGGGCAGCCCCAGCATTTT. Protein product: CATEGGVGQPQHF.

The chain carries TRBV19 and TRBJ1-5, with TRBD1 identical over 7 bases. There are 17 residues in the CDR3. Germline V gene lookup returns CDR1 LNHDA and CDR2 SQIVND (reference sequence). The V gene end was trimmed by 3 bases and the J gene end by 7 bases; junction bases not matched to a gene: 15. CDR3 region: CASSITRTGDFGQPQHF. CDR3 DNA: TGTGCCAGTAGTATCACTAGGACAGGCGATTTTGGGCAGCCCCAGCATTTT.

This sequence joins TRBV5-1 and TRBJ1-1; D is unclear. The germline gives CDR1 SGHRS, CDR2 YFSETQ. Trimming stripped 4 bases from V and 2 bases from J, with 9 bases between. This CDR3 has 13 residues. CDR3 protein: CASSLYLNTEAFF. CDR3 DNA sequence: TGCGCCAGCAGCCTTTACCTAAACACTGAAGCTTTCTTT. The full variable domain, with the rest looked up from reference TRBV5-1 and TRBJ1-1, is KAGVTQTPRYLIKTRGQQVTLSCSPISGHRSVSWYQQTPGQGLQFLFEYFSETQRNKGNFPGRFSGRQFSNSRSEMNVSTLELGDSALYLCASSLYLNTEAFFGQGTRLTVV.

J is TRBJ2-1 and V is TRBV29-1, with D perhaps matching TRBD1 (6 bases). The CDR3 runs to 12 residues. V was trimmed by 1 base and J by 8 bases, leaving 9 bases between them. Looked up from germline, CDR1 is SQVTM and CDR2 is ANQGSEA. CDR3 loop: CSVEARGDEQFF. For the CDR3, the DNA is TGCAGCGTTGAAGCCAGGGGCGATGAGCAGTTCTTC.

The CDR3 DNA follows: TGTGCCAGCAGTTTCCGGACAGGGGAATACGAGCAGTACTTC. Amino acid sequence: CASSFRTGEYEQYF. This sequence joins TRBV28 and TRBJ2-7; 9 bases match TRBD1. Germline CDR1 reads MDHEN; CDR2 reads SYDVKM. This CDR3 contains 14 residues. V shed 3 bases, J shed 4 bases, and the junction held 4 bases outside the gene matches.

The genes are TRBV28 and TRBJ1-6; 7 nucleotides agree with TRBD1. The CDR3 has 14 amino acids. CDR1 is MDHEN and CDR2 is SYDVKM in the germline V gene. J lost 10 bases, V lost 6 bases, and 9 bases had no gene match. CDR3 residues: CASSPGGFSSPLHF. CDR3 DNA: TGTGCCAGCAGCCCAGGGGGGTTTAGCTCACCCCTCCACTTT.

The chain employs TRBV6-5 and TRBJ1-2; 7 bases map to TRBD1. Germline values: CDR1 MNHEY, CDR2 SVGAGI. The CDR3 consists of 14 residues. V lost 6 bases, J lost 1 base, and 5 bases stayed unmatched. CDR3 DNA sequence: TGTGCCAGCAGACGACAGGGAGGTAACTATGGCTACACCTTC. Protein sequence: CASRRQGGNYGYTF.

This chain connects TRBV29-1 to TRBJ2-7; maybe TRBD1 (6 bases). V was trimmed by 4 bases and J by 1 base, leaving 11 bases between them. CDR1 is SQVTM and CDR2 is ANQGSEA in the germline V gene. The CDR3 spans 13 residues. The CDR3 loop reads CSVGQGLSYEQYF. In DNA form, the CDR3 reads TGCAGCGTTGGGCAGGGGTTATCCTACGAGCAGTACTTC.

The genes are TRBV5-1 and TRBJ2-7, with D hard to call. Trimming removed 1 base at V and 5 bases at J, with 13 bases between. Germline-derived CDR1 and CDR2 are SGHRS and YFSETQ. The CDR3 extends over 14 amino acids. The CDR3 loop is CASSLRSLPDEQYF. The CDR3 DNA follows: TGCGCCAGCAGCTTGAGAAGTCTCCCGGACGAGCAGTACTTC.